This TCR beta chain was recovered during a study of regulatory T cells in long-lasting Graves disease. Study-wide results and caveats: The persistent group shared about 2,700 public clonotypes, more than the 850 to 1,000 shared by new patients. Persistent Graves' patients had lower TCR diversity than newly diagnosed ones.

The CDR3 is 15 residues long. The V gene lost 0 bases and the J gene lost 1 base, with 7 bases spanning the gap. Germline CDR1 LGHNA, CDR2 YNFKEQ. Documented time point: newly diagnosed GD, antithyroid drugs for less than 3 months. RNA from PBMCs was the source of the TCR library. An endocrinology unit in Xi'an, China, supplied the patients. This clonotype was recorded once. Its antigen is still unknown. TCR beta libraries were built with iRepertoire HTBI primers and Arm-PCR of CDR3 regions. MiXCR, run by TCRdb on the multiplex PCR reads, gives a single entry per CDR3 protein. The repertoire holds 550,000 to 700,000 distinct CDR3 sequences, with 15% to 20% as singletons. This same sample was also part of a study on T cells in Graves' hyperthyroidism and ophthalmopathy.

Specimen: peripheral blood mononuclear cells (PBMCs), collected at new diagnosis, from a patient treated with antithyroid drugs. The source of this sequence is a man between 18 and 29 years old with Graves disease. The chain links TRBV4-2 to TRBJ1-5, with TRBD1 as a possible D gene (6 bases). In nucleotides, the CDR3 is TGTGCCAGCAGCCAAGAGGGGGCGAGCAATCAGCCCCAGCATTTT. This sequence encodes CASSQEGASNQPQHF.